Below are 19 T cell receptor beta chains sequenced from a single sample in a study of Ad26.COV2.S vaccination and SARS-CoV-2 variants (dated by TCRdb to about 2021). The sample's treatment or condition label is to be understood as: 15 to 20 received Ad26.COV2.S at low or high dose, single or two shots; 5 received placebo; per-sample allocation not given. Repertoires of vaccine and placebo recipients were sequenced from samples collected on day 63 after the first injection. The library was produced with the immunoSEQ multiplex PCR assay. TCRdb carries this immuneACCESS record with in-frame sequences only. Its versions omit some clonotypes, under half of them owing to an unresolved V gene in the studies checked, with the rest unexplained. This sample is represented by more than 350,000 clones; 80% to 95% of them were singletons. The ten top clones hold 10% to 15% of the sample. This sample comprised peripheral blood, obtained in a trial of Ad26.COV2.S vaccine versus placebo. The receptors were sampled from a person between 18 and 60 years old who received the Ad26.COV2.S COVID-19 vaccine or a placebo.

The rearrangement uses TRBV4-2 and TRBJ1-5; D gene uncertain. Germline-derived CDR1 and CDR2 are LGHNA and YNFKEQ. The V gene lost 0 bases and the J gene lost 5 bases, with 5 bases spanning the gap. The CDR3 is 13 residues long. This CDR3 reads CASSQDSDQPQHF. In DNA, the CDR3 is TGTGCCAGCAGCCAAGATAGTGATCAGCCCCAGCATTTT.

The J gene is TRBJ1-2, the V gene TRBV18; D remains ambiguous. V lost 3 bases, J lost 2 bases, and 10 bases lay in between. CDR1 and CDR2 from the germline V gene are KGHSH and LQKENI. The CDR3 is 14 amino acids. CDR3: CASSPGQFNYGYTF. As DNA, the CDR3 is TGTGCCAGCTCACCGGGTCAGTTCAACTATGGCTACACCTTC.

The rearrangement uses TRBV6-2 or TRBV6-3 and TRBJ2-1, with unresolved D. This CDR3 comprises 15 residues. The germline V gene encodes CDR1 MNHEY and CDR2 SVGEGT. Trimming took 4 bases from V and 0 from J, leaving 10 bases between them. This chain's CDR3 is CASSFARSSYNEQFF. The CDR3 DNA reads as TGTGCCAGCAGTTTCGCCCGGAGCTCCTACAATGAGCAGTTCTTC.

This rearrangement joins TRBV3-1 (or the pseudogene TRBV3-2) to TRBJ2-7; 8 positions match TRBD1. Germline CDR1 reads LGHDT; CDR2 reads YNNKEL (reference sequence). V dropped 3 bases and J dropped 2; count of bases not matched to a gene: 9. The CDR3 is 16 residues long. The CDR3 is CASSHDSGTGAYEQYF. CDR3 nucleotide sequence: TGTGCCAGCAGCCATGACTCCGGGACAGGCGCCTACGAGCAGTACTTC.

V and J are TRBV28 and TRBJ2-1; 11 bases match TRBD2. Per germline, CDR1 MDHEN and CDR2 SYDVKM. This CDR3 is 18 amino acids long. Trimming cost V 4 bases and J 4 bases; bases outside gene matches: 12. The CDR3 DNA sequence: TGTGCCAGCAGTTCGGGACTAGCGGTACGGGCGAGGTACAATGAGCAGTTCTTC. Translating gives CASSSGLAVRARYNEQFF.

This rearrangement joins TRBV7-9 to TRBJ2-3; 14 bases are a match to TRBD2. V gave up 5 bases and J gave up 6 bases; unmatched junction bases: 4. CDR1 is SEHNR and CDR2 is FQNEAQ in the germline V gene (reference sequence). This CDR3 spans 15 amino acids. The CDR3 nucleotides are TGTGCCAGCAGCCCGGGACTAGCGGGGGACGATACGCAGTATTTT. It is translated as CASSPGLAGDDTQYF.

The chain carries TRBV7-2 and TRBJ1-1, with 7 bases that match TRBD1. Trimming removed 3 bases from V and 4 bases from J; junction bases left unmatched: 5. The CDR3 runs to 14 residues. The V gene's germline CDR1 is SGHTA and CDR2 FQGNSA. For the CDR3, the DNA is TGTGCCAGCAGCTTCAGACAGGGTATCACTGAAGCTTTCTTT. Translating gives CASSFRQGITEAFF. The entire variable domain, with the rest obtained from reference TRBV7-2 and TRBJ1-1, is as follows: GAGVSQSPSNKVTEKGKDVELRCDPISGHTALYWYRQSLGQGLEFLIYFQGNSAPDKSGLPSDRFSAERTGGSVSTLTIQRTQQEDSAVYLCASSFRQGITEAFFGQGTRLTVV.

The chain has TRBV14 and TRBJ2-1, with TRBD2 identical over 9 bases. Unmatched junction bases numbered 6, after V lost 0 bases and J lost 3 bases. Per germline, CDR1 SGHDN and CDR2 FVKESK. This CDR3 has 17 residues. CDR3 bases: TGTGCCAGCAGCCAAGATGGGCGACTAGCGGTCTACAATGAGCAGTTCTTC. It translates to CASSQDGRLAVYNEQFF.

This clone was seen a single time. The chain employs TRBV29-1 and TRBJ2-2, with TRBD2 matching over 9 bases. Per germline, CDR1 SQVTM and CDR2 ANQGSEA. This CDR3 region has 14 residues. Trimming removed 6 bases from V and 6 bases from J; junction bases left unmatched: 8. CDR3 loop: CSVRMAGGPGELFF. In nucleotides, the CDR3 is TGCAGCGTCCGGATGGCGGGAGGGCCCGGGGAGCTGTTTTTT.

The V and J genes are TRBV7-2 and TRBJ2-1, with TRBD2 matching over 7 bases. The V and J ends lost 5 bases and 5 bases, in that order; junction bases with no gene match: 12. The CDR3 consists of 16 residues. Germline lookup yields CDR1 SGHTA and CDR2 FQGNSA. CDR3 DNA: TGTGCCAGCAGCCCATTAGAGCGGGAATCAGACAATGAGCAGTTCTTC. It yields the protein CASSPLERESDNEQFF.

The J gene is TRBJ1-6, the V gene TRBV4-1, with a tentative D call TRBD1 (5 bases). This CDR3 has 16 residues. Germline V lookup: CDR1 MGHRA, CDR2 YSYEKL. V was pared by 0 bases and J by 4 bases, with 10 bases between. The CDR3 spells CASSQEGGSYNSPLHF. CDR3 nucleotides: TGCGCCAGCAGCCAAGAGGGGGGGAGTTATAATTCACCCCTCCACTTT.

This chain uses TRBV4-1 with TRBJ2-7; no clear D gene. V lost 3 bases and J lost 3, with 9 bases in between. There are 13 residues in the CDR3. The germline CDR1 and CDR2 sequences are MGHRA and YSYEKL. The CDR3 reads CASSHALYYEQYF. The CDR3 DNA is TGCGCCAGCAGCCATGCCCTATACTACGAGCAGTACTTC.

As regards this clone: Other DNA sequences in the same sample also yield this CDR3. This chain connects TRBV7-2 to TRBJ2-7, with 10 bases identical to TRBD2. CDR1 and CDR2 (germline): SGHTA, FQGNSA. This CDR3 is 15 amino acids long. J gave up 2 bases and V 0 bases, and 1 base lay outside the gene matches. The CDR3 coding sequence is TGTGCCAGCAGCTTAGCCGGACTAGCGGCCTACGAGCAGTACTTC. It specifies CASSLAGLAAYEQYF.

The chain has TRBV2 and TRBJ1-2, with D unclear. The CDR3 totals 13 residues. The V gene's germline CDR1 is SNHLY and CDR2 FYNNEI. V was pared by 6 bases and J by 3 bases, with 11 bases between. CDR3 protein: CASRVDRDYGYTF. The CDR3, as DNA: TGTGCCAGCAGAGTGGACCGTGACTATGGCTACACCTTC.

The chain couples TRBV20-1 to TRBJ1-4; 8 bases are shared with TRBD1. Germline V gene sequence: CDR1 DFQATT, CDR2 SNEGSKA (reference sequence). The CDR3 extends over 11 amino acids. The J segment lost 16 bases and the V segment lost 3 bases, leaving 7 bases of the junction unmatched. This CDR3 is CSARADRAQFF. The CDR3 coding sequence is TGCAGTGCTAGGGCGGACAGGGCCCAGTTTTTT.

This clone was seen once. V usage is TRBV29-1 and J usage is TRBJ2-3; 8 positions agree with TRBD1. The CDR3 has 16 amino acids. Unmatched junction bases numbered 14, after V lost 7 bases and J lost 2 bases. Germline V gene sequence: CDR1 SQVTM, CDR2 ANQGSEA. The CDR3 region is CSALGQGGQFTDTQYF. CDR3 coding DNA: TGCAGCGCGCTTGGACAGGGAGGCCAATTCACAGATACGCAGTATTTT.

The rearrangement joins TRBV5-5 to TRBJ1-1, with no clear D. Germline V lookup: CDR1 SGHKS, CDR2 YYEKEE (reference sequence). This CDR3 comprises 13 residues. V was cut by 1 base and J by 3 bases, with 7 bases left in between. For the CDR3, the DNA is TGTGCCAGCAGCTTGTACGGTGACACTGAAGCTTTCTTT. Translating it yields CASSLYGDTEAFF.

V usage is TRBV10-2 and J usage is TRBJ2-2; D gene ambiguous. The CDR3 has 14 amino acids. Trimming took off 3 bases at V and 0 bases at J, with 5 bases between the two ends. Germline V gives CDR1 WSHSY, CDR2 SAAADI. CDR3 sequence: CASSEVPNTGELFF. The DNA for the CDR3 is TGCGCCAGCAGTGAAGTGCCGAACACCGGGGAGCTGTTTTTT.

J is TRBJ2-5 and V is TRBV2, with D unclear. Per germline, CDR1 SNHLY and CDR2 FYNNEI. This CDR3 comprises 14 residues. V lost 4 bases and J 2 bases, leaving 11 bases between the germline ends. The CDR3 DNA reads as TGTGCCAGCAGTGGTGTATCGAATCAAGAGACCCAGTACTTC. Translating it yields CASSGVSNQETQYF.